The rows below give T cell receptor beta chains drawn from one sample of a study of blood T cell repertoires in COVID-19. The data were produced by immunoSEQ multiplex PCR, yet TCRdb's version contains in-frame clones alone and is incomplete. The table has hundreds of thousands of clones, roughly 90% seen once. The sequenced sample consisted of PBMCs or T cells enriched from blood (not recorded which). Receptors originate from a woman in her 30s who had recovered from COVID-19. The CDR3 runs from the conserved cysteine through the conserved F or W. D genes are given only for firm matches. The size field is filled for only some rows; it gives once, few, many or a size class.

abundance	d_gene	v_gene	len	j_gene	CDR3nt	CDR3aa
-	TRBD1	TRBV29-1	12	TRBJ1-1	TGCAGCTTTGACAGGGTCCTCACTGAAGCTTTCTTT	CSFDRVLTEAFF
-	-	TRBV29-1	13	TRBJ2-1	TGCAGCGCTCGGACAGTGCGATACAATGAGCAGTTCTTC	CSARTVRYNEQFF
-	TRBD2	TRBV4-3	17	TRBJ2-1	TGCGCCAGCAGCCAAGCCTTTGGACTAGCGGGAGGGGATGAGCAGTTCTTC	CASSQAFGLAGGDEQFF
-	TRBD1	TRBV9	13	TRBJ1-2	TGTGCCAGCAGCGTGGACAGGAACTATGGCTACACCTTC	CASSVDRNYGYTF
-	TRBD1	TRBV19	14	TRBJ1-1	TGTGCCAGTAGTTCTCGACAGGGCGACGCTGAAGCTTTCTTT	CASSSRQGDAEAFF
-	-	TRBV29-1	15	TRBJ1-1	TGCAGCGTTGAAGGGGGGGACGGAATGAACACTGAAGCTTTCTTT	CSVEGGDGMNTEAFF
-	-	TRBV10-3	14	TRBJ1-2	TGTGCCATCAGTGACAGGGTGCTTGTGTCTGGCTACACCTTC	CAISDRVLVSGYTF
-	-	TRBV30	13	TRBJ1-1	TGTGCCCTGGGCCTTGGCAGGGACACTGAAGCTTTCTTT	CALGLGRDTEAFF
-	-	TRBV3-1/TRBV3-2	15	TRBJ2-1	TGTGCCAGCAGCCGGTCGCGCGGCTCCTACAATGAGCAGTTCTTC	CASSRSRGSYNEQFF
-	-	TRBV29-1	15	TRBJ2-7	TGCAGCGTTGAAGACCCCACAGGGACCGCCTACGAGCAGTACTTC	CSVEDPTGTAYEQYF
-	-	TRBV30	13	TRBJ1-6	TGTGCCTGGAGGGGCCCGTTTAATTCACCCCTCCACTTT	CAWRGPFNSPLHF
-	-	TRBV7-9	14	TRBJ1-1	TGTGCCAGCAGCCTTTCGGCAGACGCTTGGAGAGCTTTCTTT	CASSLSADAWRAFF
once	TRBD1	TRBV24-1	15	TRBJ1-1	TGTGCCACCCAGCAGGGGGTTCATTTGGACACTGAAGCTTTCTTT	CATQQGVHLDTEAFF
-	TRBD1	TRBV29-1	12	TRBJ1-1	TGCAGCTCCTACAGGGGGCCGACTGAAGCTTTCTTT	CSSYRGPTEAFF
-	-	TRBV27	14	TRBJ1-5	TGTGCCAGCAGTTTATCGTGGAGGGATCAGCCCCAGCATTTT	CASSLSWRDQPQHF
-	TRBD1	TRBV5-6	14	TRBJ2-1	TGTGCCAGCAGCCGGGACAGGGATTACAATGAGCAGTTCTTC	CASSRDRDYNEQFF
-	-	TRBV10-3	16	TRBJ1-1	TGTGCCATCAGGAGTGAGTTTAGGCAGGTGAACACTGAAGCTTTCTTT	CAIRSEFRQVNTEAFF
few	-	TRBV9	16	TRBJ2-7	TGTGCCAGCAGCGTAGACGGGAGACAGCCCTCCTACGAGCAGTACTTC	CASSVDGRQPSYEQYF
-	-	TRBV12-3/TRBV12-4	13	TRBJ1-5	TGTGCCAGCAGTTTAGGAGAGAATCAGCCCCAGCATTTT	CASSLGENQPQHF
-	TRBD2	TRBV4-2	14	TRBJ2-7	TGTGCCAGCAGCCAAGATACGGGAGGGGGCGAGCAGTACTTC	CASSQDTGGGEQYF
-	-	TRBV7-9	18	TRBJ1-1	TGTGCCAGCAGCTCGGCGGCGGGGGGTATCTTATCGAACACTGAAGCTTTCTTT	CASSSAAGGILSNTEAFF
-	-	TRBV30	13	TRBJ1-3	TGTGCCTGGAGTGGAGGTTGGGGAAACACCATATATTTT	CAWSGGWGNTIYF
-	-	TRBV13	15	TRBJ2-2	TGTGCCAGCAGCTTAGACAGTCCGAACACCGGGGAGCTGTTTTTT	CASSLDSPNTGELFF
few	-	TRBV7-8	16	TRBJ1-4	TGTGCCACCGGGCGGGGCGACTTTATTCCCGGGGAAAAACTGTTTTTT	CATGRGDFIPGEKLFF
-	TRBD2	TRBV11-3	15	TRBJ2-3	TGTGCCAGCAGCTTAGCGGCGGGAGGCACAGATACGCAGTATTTT	CASSLAAGGTDTQYF
-	-	TRBV10-1	12	TRBJ1-1	TGCGCCGCCGGCCAGAGAGGCACTGAAGCTTTCTTT	CAAGQRGTEAFF
-	TRBD1	TRBV9	13	TRBJ1-2	TGTGCCAGCAGCGTAGGGACAGGGGTTGGCTACACCTTC	CASSVGTGVGYTF
-	TRBD1	TRBV7-9	13	TRBJ1-2	TGTGCCAGCAGCCCGGACAGGCCATATGGCTACACCTTC	CASSPDRPYGYTF
-	-	TRBV9	14	TRBJ2-2	TGTGCCAGCAGGTCTACAGGGAGGGCCGGGGAGCTGTTTTTT	CASRSTGRAGELFF
-	-	TRBV27	17	TRBJ1-2	TGTGCCAGCAGCCGGGACGGACGACGACAGGCCACCTATGGCTACACCTTC	CASSRDGRRQATYGYTF
-	-	TRBV5-1	15	TRBJ2-3	TGCGCCAGCAGCCCGGCGGGCGGAGACACAGATACGCAGTATTTT	CASSPAGGDTDTQYF
-	TRBD1	TRBV30	12	TRBJ1-4	TGTGCCTGGAGTCAGGGGACAGGGAAACTGTTTTTT	CAWSQGTGKLFF
-	TRBD2	TRBV9	13	TRBJ2-7	TGTGCCAGCAGCTCCCCGGGGGGGAGGGGTTGGCACTTC	CASSSPGGRGWHF
-	-	TRBV7-9	14	TRBJ2-5	TGTGCCAGCAGCTTTAGACACCCATCAGAGACCCAGTACTTC	CASSFRHPSETQYF
-	TRBD1	TRBV5-8	14	TRBJ1-2	TGTGCCAGCAGACGACAGGGGTTAGGGTATGGCTACACCTTC	CASRRQGLGYGYTF
once	TRBD1	TRBV18	13	TRBJ1-4	TGTGCCAGCTCAGGACAGGGGGCCGAAAAACTGTTTTTT	CASSGQGAEKLFF
-	TRBD2	TRBV5-1	16	TRBJ2-1	TGCGCCAGCAGCACCGGGACTAGCGGAACCTACAATGAGCAGTTCTTC	CASSTGTSGTYNEQFF
once	-	TRBV7-2	13	TRBJ1-3	TGTGCCAGCAGCTCGGACAGTTGGAACACCATATATTTT	CASSSDSWNTIYF
-	TRBD1	TRBV23-1	15	TRBJ1-4	TGCGCCAGCTGCCATGGCGGGACAGGTTATGAAAAACTGTTTTTT	CASCHGGTGYEKLFF
-	-	TRBV7-9	15	TRBJ1-6	TGTGCCAGCAGCCTAATAGGACAGTTGAATTCACCCCTCCACTTT	CASSLIGQLNSPLHF
-	-	TRBV2	14	TRBJ1-1	TGTGCCAGCAGGAAGGACAGCATGAACACTGAAGCTTTCTTT	CASRKDSMNTEAFF
-	-	TRBV28	16	TRBJ1-3	TGTGCCAGCAGGAGTAGGGGGGGTCTATATGGAAACACCATATATTTT	CASRSRGGLYGNTIYF
-	TRBD1	TRBV5-4	15	TRBJ1-4	TGTGCCAGCAGCTCGCAGGACAGGGCTAATGAAAAACTGTTTTTT	CASSSQDRANEKLFF
-	TRBD1	TRBV5-1	19	TRBJ1-3	TGCGCCAGCAGCTTGGGGACAGGGGGTTCTCTGACCTCTGGAAACACCATATATTTT	CASSLGTGGSLTSGNTIYF
-	TRBD2	TRBV2	15	TRBJ2-5	TGTGCCAGCAGTGGAGGCGTGGGGGGGCAAGAGACCCAGTACTTC	CASSGGVGGQETQYF
-	TRBD2	TRBV7-3	15	TRBJ2-7	TGTGCCAGCAGCCCCCGACTAGCGGAGTGGAACGAGCAGTACTTC	CASSPRLAEWNEQYF
-	-	TRBV29-1	12	TRBJ1-1	TGCAGCCTGATAAGGGACACCAATTTGGCTTTCTTT	CSLIRDTNLAFF
-	TRBD1	TRBV6-6	12	TRBJ2-7	TGTGCCAGCAGTCCTCGGACAGGGCAACAGTACTTC	CASSPRTGQQYF
-	-	TRBV3-1/TRBV3-2	18	TRBJ2-1	TGTGCCAGCAGCAACTTTTTAGGGTGGGAGGATAGAGGGAATGAGCAGTTCTTC	CASSNFLGWEDRGNEQFF
-	TRBD2	TRBV19	14	TRBJ2-7	TGTGCCAGTGGGAGGGGATTGGGGACCTACGAGCAGTACTTC	CASGRGLGTYEQYF
few	-	TRBV9	15	TRBJ2-1	TGTGCCAGCAGCGTAGGGACACTCCGCTACAATGAGCAGTTCTTC	CASSVGTLRYNEQFF